This is a list of T cell receptor beta chains from one sample in a study of shared clonotypes between healthy human individuals. Repertoires were generated with immunoSEQ multiplex PCR, while TCRdb's copy carries only in-frame clones and drops some. The sample records roughly 2.1 million clones, about 92% being singletons. Input material: naive CD8+ T cells from PBMCs. These receptors all come from a man aged 18 to 30 in good health. Some clones in this sample may be carry-over from other donors' samples. CDR3s include the opening cysteine and the closing phenylalanine or tryptophan. The D gene is left open where the match is weak. Rows give clone size only sometimes, using once, few, many, or a class for an expanded clone.

D gene: NA
V gene: TRBV7-2
CDR3 length: 14
clone size: NA
J gene: TRBJ2-7
CDR3 protein: CASSHRGYNYEQYF
CDR3 DNA: TGTGCCAGCAGCCACCGTGGTTATAACTACGAGCAGTACTTC

D gene: TRBD2
V gene: TRBV7-9
CDR3 length: 13
clone size: NA
J gene: TRBJ2-5
CDR3 protein: CASSYPREGTQYF
CDR3 DNA: TGTGCCAGCAGCTATCCCAGGGAGGGGACCCAGTACTTC

D gene: NA
V gene: TRBV25-1
CDR3 length: 13
clone size: few
J gene: TRBJ2-2
CDR3 protein: CASSDTATGELFF
CDR3 DNA: TGTGCCAGCAGTGATACGGCCACCGGGGAGCTGTTTTTT

D gene: TRBD1
V gene: TRBV14
CDR3 length: 16
clone size: NA
J gene: TRBJ1-2
CDR3 protein: CASSQGPRGLMIGYTF
CDR3 DNA: TGTGCCAGCAGCCAAGGGCCCAGGGGGCTTATGATCGGCTACACCTTC

D gene: TRBD2
V gene: TRBV28
CDR3 length: 15
clone size: once
J gene: TRBJ2-1
CDR3 protein: CASSLNSGSFYEQFF
CDR3 DNA: TGTGCCAGCAGTTTGAATAGCGGGAGTTTCTATGAGCAGTTCTTC

D gene: TRBD1
V gene: TRBV4-1
CDR3 length: 16
clone size: NA
J gene: TRBJ1-2
CDR3 protein: CASSTRQGVRDYGYTF
CDR3 DNA: TGCGCCAGCAGCACTCGACAGGGGGTAAGGGACTATGGCTACACCTTC

D gene: NA
V gene: TRBV19
CDR3 length: 13
clone size: NA
J gene: TRBJ2-7
CDR3 protein: CASSTRWGYEQYF
CDR3 DNA: TGTGCCAGTAGTACCCGTTGGGGGTACGAGCAGTACTTC

D gene: NA
V gene: TRBV28
CDR3 length: 14
clone size: NA
J gene: TRBJ2-3
CDR3 protein: CASSFSENTDTQYF
CDR3 DNA: TGTGCCAGCAGTTTTTCAGAGAACACAGATACGCAGTATTTT

D gene: TRBD1
V gene: TRBV28
CDR3 length: 14
clone size: NA
J gene: TRBJ1-2
CDR3 protein: CASSRDSEVYGYTF
CDR3 DNA: TGTGCCAGCAGCCGGGACAGTGAAGTCTATGGCTACACCTTC

D gene: TRBD1
V gene: TRBV4-3
CDR3 length: 15
clone size: NA
J gene: TRBJ2-7
CDR3 protein: CASSPGQGPSYEQYF
CDR3 DNA: TGCGCCAGCAGCCCAGGACAGGGGCCCTCCTACGAGCAGTACTTC

D gene: TRBD1
V gene: TRBV7-2
CDR3 length: 15
clone size: NA
J gene: TRBJ1-2
CDR3 protein: CASSSGQGLIYGYTF
CDR3 DNA: TGTGCCAGCAGCTCGGGACAGGGGCTCATCTATGGCTACACCTTC

D gene: TRBD1
V gene: TRBV15
CDR3 length: 14
clone size: NA
J gene: TRBJ1-2
CDR3 protein: CATSSRGGIPGYTF
CDR3 DNA: TGTGCCACCAGCAGCAGGGGGGGGATCCCTGGCTACACCTTC

D gene: NA
V gene: TRBV6-1
CDR3 length: 12
clone size: NA
J gene: TRBJ2-5
CDR3 protein: CASSEGPGTQYF
CDR3 DNA: TGTGCCAGCAGTGAGGGACCGGGGACCCAGTACTTC

D gene: NA
V gene: TRBV2
CDR3 length: 14
clone size: NA
J gene: TRBJ1-1
CDR3 protein: CASSDISEDTEAFF
CDR3 DNA: TGTGCCAGCAGTGATATCTCGGAGGACACTGAAGCTTTCTTT

D gene: NA
V gene: TRBV7-9
CDR3 length: 14
clone size: NA
J gene: TRBJ1-3
CDR3 protein: CASGVRGSGNTIYF
CDR3 DNA: TGTGCCAGCGGGGTCCGGGGCTCTGGAAACACCATATATTTT

D gene: NA
V gene: TRBV27
CDR3 length: 13
clone size: NA
J gene: TRBJ2-1
CDR3 protein: CASSRPGGNEQFF
CDR3 DNA: TGTGCCAGCAGTCGGCCCGGGGGCAATGAGCAGTTCTTC

D gene: NA
V gene: TRBV29-1
CDR3 length: 11
clone size: NA
J gene: TRBJ1-1
CDR3 protein: CSVGGVAEAFF
CDR3 DNA: TGCAGCGTGGGGGGTGTCGCTGAAGCTTTCTTT

D gene: TRBD2
V gene: TRBV6-7
CDR3 length: 20
clone size: NA
J gene: TRBJ2-1
CDR3 protein: CASSPSPSGGPGESYNEQFF
CDR3 DNA: TGTGCCAGCAGTCCTAGCCCGTCGGGAGGGCCGGGGGAATCCTACAATGAGCAGTTCTTC

D gene: NA
V gene: TRBV19
CDR3 length: 13
clone size: NA
J gene: TRBJ1-4
CDR3 protein: CASSISSGEKLFF
CDR3 DNA: TGTGCCAGTAGTATATCTTCCGGCGAAAAACTGTTTTTT